This T cell receptor beta chain is from a study of blood T cell repertoires in COVID-19. As handled by the study authors: The authors estimated nucleated cell counts from reference gene primer amplification. This table comes from immunoSEQ multiplex PCR, and its TCRdb copy is limited to in-frame clones, with some not included. V and J calls and clone size come straight from that table; D and trimming were deduced from the DNA. The sample shows about 130,000 clones, 79% of them seen only once. Germline CDR1 is SGHTA and CDR2 is FQGTGA. Trimming removed 0 bases at V and 13 bases at J, with 10 bases between. The CDR3 length is 13 residues.

The sequenced material came from peripheral blood. The gene calls are TRBV7-3 and TRBJ1-6; no reliable D call. This clonotype originated in a man aged 40-49 years with active or convalescent COVID-19. DNA for the CDR3: TGTGCCAGCAGCTTAACGTGGGCCGCCCCCCTCCACTTT. It is translated as CASSLTWAAPLHF.